These 3 T cell receptor beta chains were sequenced from one sample in a study of CD8 T cells in Susac syndrome. An amount of RNA that ranged from roughly 0.5 to 1 ug was reverse transcribed with random hexamers. MiXCR, applied by TCRdb to the immunoSEQ multiplex PCR reads, yields one record per CDR3 protein. The sample contains about 120,000 distinct CDR3 sequences, 85% to 95% of which appear only once. The sample consisted of CD8+ T cells from PBMCs. The receptors stem from a human donor in good health.

This sequence joins TRBV7-9 and TRBJ1-2; TRBD1 agrees at 8 bases. V dropped 6 bases and J dropped 8; count of bases not matched to a gene: 17. This CDR3 contains 16 residues. Germline-derived CDR1 and CDR2 are SEHNR and FQNEAQ (reference sequence). CDR3 amino acids: CASRPIWDRTGRGYTF. CDR3 coding DNA: TGTGCCAGCAGACCAATTTGGGATCGGACAGGGCGAGGCTACACCTTC. The whole variable domain, remainder taken from reference TRBV7-9 and TRBJ1-2, is DTGVSQNPRHKITKRGQNVTFRCDPISEHNRLYWYRQTLGQGPEFLTYFQNEAQLEKSRLLSDRFSAERPKGSFSTLEIQRTEQGDSAMYLCASRPIWDRTGRGYTFGSGTRLTVV.

This rearrangement joins TRBV29-1 to TRBJ2-2, with D possibly matching TRBD1 (6 bases). The CDR3 consists of 15 residues. V was trimmed by 7 bases and J by 2 bases, leaving 17 bases between them. Germline loops: CDR1 SQVTM, CDR2 ANQGSEA. CDR3 nucleotide sequence: TGCAGCGCTGGAAACTCGGGACAAAACACCGGGGAGCTGTTTTTT. Translated: CSAGNSGQNTGELFF.

The chain couples TRBV29-1 to TRBJ2-3; 8 nucleotides agree with TRBD2. The CDR3 contains 15 residues. The germline V gene encodes CDR1 SQVTM and CDR2 ANQGSEA. The ends lost 7 bases at V and 3 bases at J; junction bases unmatched: 12. The DNA for the CDR3 is TGCAGCGCCCCGGGGGGGCCGTCTATTACAGATACGCAGTATTTT. Protein: CSAPGGPSITDTQYF.